This TCR beta chain emerged from a study of blood T cell repertoires in COVID-19. Study-wide background: From the United States, Italy and Spain came samples of acute and convalescent COVID-19.

In the original workflow: Reference gene primers were amplified, and this amplification served to estimate nucleated cell counts. Profiled with immunoSEQ multiplex PCR; TCRdb holds only in-frame clones, not every one. The DNA was the basis for D and trimming; V, J and clone size are from that table. The data hold about 240,000 clones, with about 82% observed a single time. V lost 5 bases to trimming and J lost 6 bases; unmatched junction nucleotides: 11. Germline V gene data show CDR1 as MDHEN and CDR2 as SYDVKM. CDR3 length: 15 residues. The source of this sequence is a man older than 75 with acute or convalescent COVID-19. The chain links TRBV28 to TRBJ2-7; TRBD2 aligns across 9 bases. The sample taken for sequencing was peripheral blood. CDR3 in amino acids: CASSPAPGLASEQYF. The DNA for the CDR3 is TGTGCCAGCAGTCCTGCACCGGGACTAGCTTCCGAGCAGTACTTC. Supplemented by reference TRBV28 and TRBJ2-7, the full variable domain reads DVKVTQSSRYLVKRTGEKVFLECVQDMDHENMFWYRQDPGLGLRLIYFSYDVKMKEKGDIPEGYSVSREKKERFSLILESASTNQTSMYLCASSPAPGLASEQYFGPGTRLTVT.